The clone carrying this T cell receptor (beta chain) was seen ten or more times. Tagging with unique molecular identifiers was applied to individual cDNA molecules. TCRdb ran MiXCR on the 5' RACE reads and lists one entry per CDR3 protein. The sample carries tens of thousands of distinct CDR3 sequences, around 6% recorded once. Trimming took off 8 bases at V and 4 bases at J, with 13 bases between the two ends. The CDR3 runs to 13 residues. Germline values: CDR1 LNHDA, CDR2 SQIVND (reference sequence). These data belong to a study of early T cells in non-severe SARS-CoV-2 infection. The specimen was whole blood. The chain uses TRBV19 and TRBJ2-3; D may be TRBD1 (6 bases). This TCR came from an adult who was a healthcare worker with PCR-confirmed SARS-CoV-2 infection or an uninfected control (not recorded which). The CDR3 loop reads CASGNREPDTQYF. CDR3 DNA sequence: TGTGCCAGTGGTAACAGGGAACCAGATACGCAGTATTTT. Complete variable domain (other parts from reference TRBV19 and TRBJ2-3): DGGITQSPKYLFRKEGQNVTLSCEQNLNHDAMYWYRQDPGQGLRLIYYSQIVNDFQKGDIAEGYSVSREKKESFPLTVTSAQKNPTAFYLCASGNREPDTQYFGPGTRLTVL.